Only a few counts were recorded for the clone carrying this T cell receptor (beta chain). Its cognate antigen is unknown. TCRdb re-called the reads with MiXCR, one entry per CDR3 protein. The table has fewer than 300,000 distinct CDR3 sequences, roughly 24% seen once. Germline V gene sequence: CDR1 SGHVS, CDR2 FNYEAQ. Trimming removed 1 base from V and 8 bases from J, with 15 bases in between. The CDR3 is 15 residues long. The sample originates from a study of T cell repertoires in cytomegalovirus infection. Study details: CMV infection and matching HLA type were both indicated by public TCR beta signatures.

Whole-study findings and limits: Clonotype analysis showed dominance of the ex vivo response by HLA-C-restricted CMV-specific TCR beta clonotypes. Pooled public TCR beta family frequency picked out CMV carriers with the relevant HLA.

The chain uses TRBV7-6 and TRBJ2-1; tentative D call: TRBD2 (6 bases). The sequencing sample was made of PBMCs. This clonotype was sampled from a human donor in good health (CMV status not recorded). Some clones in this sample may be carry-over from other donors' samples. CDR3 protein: CASSLGDSGYDEQFF. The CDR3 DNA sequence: TGTGCCAGCAGCTTAGGGGACTCGGGGTACGATGAGCAGTTCTTC.